What follows are 10 T cell receptor beta chains derived from one specimen sequenced in a study of technical replicates of blood from several donors. Libraries were prepared by immunoSEQ multiplex PCR; TCRdb keeps only in-frame clonotypes and omits some of them. Of tens of thousands of clones in the sample, 90% to 95% are singletons; the top ten hold over 4%. Sequences were obtained from PBMCs. These TCRs come from a human donor in good health. Some clones in this sample may be carry-over from other donors' samples.

This clone has just a few counts. V is TRBV11-2 and J is TRBJ1-2, with TRBD1 identical over 7 bases. Germline V gene lookup returns CDR1 SGHAT and CDR2 FQNNGV. V lost 2 bases to trimming and J lost 8 bases; unmatched junction nucleotides: 8. The CDR3 is made up of 14 amino acids. The CDR3 DNA sequence: TGTGCCAGCAGCTTACGTGGGACAGTCGAGGGCTACACCTTC. This translates into CASSLRGTVEGYTF.

This clone was counted once. This sequence joins TRBV6-5 and TRBJ1-5; D may be TRBD1 (6 bases). Germline V gives CDR1 MNHEY, CDR2 SVGAGI. This CDR3 has 14 residues. Trimming took 0 bases from V and 6 from J, leaving 9 bases between them. The CDR3 coding sequence is TGTGCCAGCAGTTACTCAACAGGGATTCAGCCCCAGCATTTT. Translation gives CASSYSTGIQPQHF.

V usage is TRBV4-2 and J usage is TRBJ1-6; D gene unclear. Germline V gene data show CDR1 as LGHNA and CDR2 as YNFKEQ. Trimming took off 1 base at V and 7 bases at J, with 2 bases between the two ends. This CDR3 comprises 12 residues. CDR3 amino acids: CASSQANSPLHF. CDR3 sequence (DNA): TGTGCCAGCAGCCAAGCGAATTCACCCCTCCACTTT.

This chain uses TRBV4-2 with TRBJ2-1; 8 nucleotides agree with TRBD2. With V trimmed by 0 bases and J by 8 bases, 9 bases remained unmatched. The germline V gene encodes CDR1 LGHNA and CDR2 YNFKEQ. The CDR3 length is 16 residues. The CDR3 DNA reads TGTGCCAGCAGCCAAGAGGGGACTAGATCTATCCATGAGCAGTTCTTC. Amino acids: CASSQEGTRSIHEQFF.

This chain links TRBV5-1 with TRBJ2-1; TRBD1 agrees at 10 bases. The J segment lost 9 bases and the V segment lost 1 base, leaving 10 bases of the junction unmatched. The CDR3 length is 16 residues. Germline CDR1 is SGHRS and CDR2 is YFSETQ. The CDR3 region is CASSLRGQGGGGEQFF. DNA for the CDR3: TGCGCCAGCAGCTTGCGTGGACAGGGGGGCGGGGGTGAGCAGTTCTTC.

The genes are TRBV7-9 and TRBJ1-1; D is unresolved. Germline V gives CDR1 SEHNR, CDR2 FQNEAQ (reference sequence). Trimming removed 1 base at V and 3 bases at J, with 15 bases between. The CDR3 has 16 amino acids. The CDR3 region has the DNA TGTGCCAGCAGCTTAGTGTTTCGGGGTGATGACACTGAAGCTTTCTTT. Amino acids: CASSLVFRGDDTEAFF.

The chain has TRBV6-1 and TRBJ2-7; a possible D gene is TRBD1 (6 bases). This CDR3 contains 14 residues. Germline loops: CDR1 MNHNS, CDR2 SASEGT. The germline V and J ends were trimmed by 7 bases and 3 bases, with 16 bases remaining between them. The CDR3 sequence is CASKLLATGYEQYF. CDR3 bases: TGTGCCAGCAAGCTACTTGCGACAGGCTACGAGCAGTACTTC.

The chain is built from TRBV5-6 and TRBJ2-4; maybe TRBD2 (6 bases). In germline, CDR1 is SGHDT, CDR2 YYEEEE. The CDR3 consists of 16 residues. Deletions cut 0 bases from V and 0 bases from J, with 10 bases between. The CDR3: CASSLVGGLAKNIQYF. CDR3 DNA: TGTGCCAGCAGCTTGGTCGGGGGACTAGCCAAAAACATTCAGTACTTC.

The chain combines TRBV6-1 with TRBJ1-3, with D hard to call. The length of the CDR3 is 13 residues. From germline, CDR1 is MNHNS and CDR2 SASEGT. V was cut by 7 bases and J by 0 bases, with 7 bases left in between. The CDR3 here is CASKEFSGNTIYF. The CDR3 region has the DNA TGTGCCAGCAAGGAGTTCTCTGGAAACACCATATATTTT.

The V gene is TRBV12-5, the J gene TRBJ1-2, with 10 bases lining up with TRBD1. This CDR3 is built from 15 residues. The junction had 7 bases not matched to a gene; V was cut back by 1 base and J by 8 bases. Germline CDR1 and CDR2: LGHNT and FRNRAP. The CDR3 loop is CASGLEGGTGEGYTF. The CDR3 nucleotides read TGTGCTAGTGGTTTGGAAGGAGGGACAGGGGAAGGCTACACCTTC.